This entry lists 20 T cell receptor beta chains sequenced from one sample in a study of blood T cell repertoires in COVID-19 (dated by TCRdb to 2019 to 2021). The library was prepared using the immunoSEQ multiplex PCR assay. TCRdb holds this immuneACCESS table with in-frame rearrangements only. Some clones are missing; in checked studies, unresolved V genes explain under half, and the rest has no known cause. The sample table lists 110,000 or so clones, 88% of them with a count of one. The ten largest clones take up 2% to 3% of the sample. The specimen sequenced was peripheral blood. The receptors here all came from a human donor in a cohort sampled during active COVID-19.

This clone was counted a few times. A junction boundary mismatches the germline segment, possibly from a read error. The genes are TRBV28 and TRBJ1-6; 9 bases are a match to TRBD1. Germline V lookup: CDR1 MDHEN, CDR2 SYDVKM. The CDR3 spans 13 residues. The chain's CDR3 is CASGTGSNSPLHF. For the CDR3, the DNA is TGTGCCAGTGGGACAGGGTCGAATTCGCCCCTCCACTTT. The variable domain in full, completed from reference TRBV28 and TRBJ1-6, reads DVKVTQSSRYLVKRTGEKVFLECVQDMDHENMFWYRQDPGLGLRLIYFSYDVKMKEKGDIPEGYSVSREKKERFSLILESASTNQTSMYLCASGTGSNSPLHFGNGTRLTVT.

The chain combines TRBV3-1 (or the pseudogene TRBV3-2) with TRBJ1-2; D not resolved. The germline V and J ends were trimmed by 1 base and 5 bases, with 11 bases remaining between them. This CDR3 comprises 14 residues. Germline V lookup: CDR1 LGHDT, CDR2 YNNKEL (reference sequence). The CDR3 loop reads CASSQVTSQYGYTF. In nucleotides, the CDR3 is TGTGCCAGCAGCCAAGTAACATCTCAATATGGCTACACCTTC.

J is TRBJ1-3 and V is TRBV6-6; TRBD1 aligns across 8 bases. CDR1 is MNHNY, CDR2 SVGAGI, per germline (reference sequence). The CDR3 has 16 residues. The ends lost 4 bases at V and 0 bases at J; junction bases unmatched: 5. CDR3 in DNA: TGTGCCAGCAGTTTTCAGGGGGCTAGCTCTGGAAACACCATATATTTT. Its protein product is CASSFQGASSGNTIYF.

The chain is built from TRBV5-6 and TRBJ2-3; weak D call: TRBD2 (6 bases). V lost 5 bases to trimming and J lost 0 bases, with 16 bases between them. This CDR3 has 16 residues. The germline V gene has CDR1 SGHDT and CDR2 YYEEEE. The CDR3 coding sequence is TGTGCCAGCAGGGAGGGCAGGACCACTAGCACAGATACGCAGTATTTT. Protein: CASREGRTTSTDTQYF.

The chain employs TRBV9 and TRBJ2-7; maybe TRBD2 (6 bases). CDR1 is SGDLS, CDR2 YYNGEE, per germline. The length of the CDR3 is 15 residues. Trimming shortened V by 8 bases and J by 2 bases, and 20 bases separated the two germline ends. The CDR3 bases are TGTGCCAGTGGGCCCCTTGGGGGAGGACCCTACGAGCAGTACTTC. Its protein is CASGPLGGGPYEQYF.

This chain connects TRBV28 to TRBJ2-1; tentatively, D is TRBD2 (5 bases). Trimming stripped 3 bases from V and 10 bases from J, with 13 bases between. This CDR3 is 13 amino acids long. Germline V gene sequence: CDR1 MDHEN, CDR2 SYDVKM. The CDR3 is CASSLAGPGEQFF. In nucleotides, the CDR3 is TGTGCCAGCAGTTTGGCTGGCCCGGGGGAGCAGTTCTTC.

The rearrangement links TRBV12-3 or TRBV12-4 to TRBJ2-7; 7 nucleotides align to TRBD1. V shed 5 bases, J shed 4 bases, and the junction held 5 bases outside the gene matches. The CDR3 totals 13 residues. The CDR3 nucleotides read TGTGCCAGCAGTCGACAGGGTTGGTACGAGCAGTACTTC. Translation gives CASSRQGWYEQYF.

This chain joins TRBV6-5 and TRBJ2-7; D unclear. Per germline, CDR1 MNHEY and CDR2 SVGAGI. Trimming took off 7 bases at V and 6 bases at J, with 22 bases between the two ends. The CDR3 has 15 amino acids. CDR3 nucleotides: TGTGCCAGCACCCCGATGGCTAGTCGGCAAGGCGAGCAGTACTTC. This translates into CASTPMASRQGEQYF.

V gene TRBV4-1 combines with J gene TRBJ2-7, with 9 bases that match TRBD1. This CDR3 contains 15 residues. Germline CDR1 and CDR2: MGHRA and YSYEKL. The V segment lost 1 base and the J segment 3 bases; nucleotides outside the gene matches: 4. CDR3 in amino acids: CASSQGDRDVYEQYF. The CDR3 DNA reads as TGCGCCAGCAGCCAAGGGGACAGGGATGTCTACGAGCAGTACTTC.

The chain joins TRBV27 to TRBJ2-1, with 9 bases that match TRBD2. From germline, CDR1 is MNHEY and CDR2 SMNVEV (reference sequence). The V and J ends lost 5 bases and 5 bases, in that order; junction bases with no gene match: 7. This CDR3 is 15 amino acids long. CDR3 coding DNA: TGTGCCAGCAGTCTTACTAGCGGGTCGCACAATGAGCAGTTCTTC. This translates into CASSLTSGSHNEQFF.

This chain links TRBV27 with TRBJ2-1, with 7 positions matching TRBD1. The CDR3 covers 15 residues. CDR1 and CDR2 (germline): MNHEY, SMNVEV (reference sequence). With V trimmed by 5 bases and J by 3 bases, 7 bases remained unmatched. This chain's CDR3 is CASSPLGQNYNEQFF. In nucleotides, the CDR3 is TGTGCCAGCAGTCCCCTGGGACAGAACTACAATGAGCAGTTCTTC.

This sequence joins TRBV19 and TRBJ2-2; 7 bases are a match to TRBD2. V shed 1 base and J 1 base; nucleotides not matched to a gene: 3. CDR3 length: 16 residues. Germline V gives CDR1 LNHDA, CDR2 SQIVND (reference sequence). CDR3 sequence reads: CASSIGSSGNTGELFF. For the CDR3, the DNA is TGTGCCAGTAGTATAGGGTCTAGCGGGAACACCGGGGAGCTGTTTTTT.

The rearrangement uses TRBV18 and TRBJ2-2; D possibly corresponds to TRBD2 (5 bases). From germline, CDR1 is KGHSH and CDR2 LQKENI. CDR3 length: 13 residues. V was cut by 4 bases and J by 5 bases, with 8 bases left in between. CDR3 DNA sequence: TGTGCCAGCTCACAACTAGAAACCGGGGAGCTGTTTTTT. Translating gives CASSQLETGELFF.

The rearrangement links TRBV18 to TRBJ1-1; D is undetermined. Germline assignment: CDR1 KGHSH and CDR2 LQKENI. V was cut by 2 bases and J by 6 bases, with 19 bases left in between. The length of the CDR3 is 16 residues. CDR3 sequence: CASSPGSWGARAEAFF. The CDR3 DNA sequence: TGTGCCAGCTCACCAGGAAGCTGGGGTGCGCGGGCTGAAGCTTTCTTT.

In DNA form, the CDR3 reads TGTGCCAGCAGCGAGGGAAACACTGAAGCTTTCTTT. Protein sequence: CASSEGNTEAFF. J is TRBJ1-1 and V is TRBV7-9, with unresolved D. V lost 5 bases to trimming and J lost 2 bases, with 6 bases between them. The CDR3 has 12 residues. Germline V gene sequence: CDR1 SEHNR, CDR2 FQNEAQ (reference sequence).

J is TRBJ1-3 and V is TRBV11-2; D perhaps matches TRBD1 (5 bases). Trimming took off 5 bases at V and 2 bases at J, with 19 bases between the two ends. The length of the CDR3 is 17 residues. CDR1 and CDR2 from the germline V gene are SGHAT and FQNNGV. CDR3 DNA sequence: TGTGCCAGCAGCCCCCGGCAGGGTTCTACGCCTGGAAACACCATATATTTT. This sequence encodes CASSPRQGSTPGNTIYF.

V usage is TRBV7-9 and J usage is TRBJ2-2, with D uncertain. V lost 3 bases to trimming and J lost 5 bases, with 13 bases between them. The CDR3 sequence is 15 residues long. The germline CDR1 and CDR2 sequences are SEHNR and FQNEAQ (reference sequence). Here the CDR3 DNA reads TGTGCCAGCAGCTTCAACCCGGGTTTTACCGGGGAGCTGTTTTTT. Translated: CASSFNPGFTGELFF.

This clone was observed once. The chain has TRBV5-1 and TRBJ2-3, with D perhaps TRBD2 (5 bases). V dropped 3 bases and J dropped 0 bases, with 11 bases sitting between them. From germline, CDR1 is SGHRS and CDR2 YFSETQ. The length of the CDR3 is 15 residues. The CDR3 loop is CASSSWTGSTDTQYF. As DNA, the CDR3 is TGCGCCAGCAGCTCCTGGACGGGAAGCACAGATACGCAGTATTTT.

The chain has TRBV5-1 and TRBJ2-1; TRBD2 aligns across 8 bases. V gave up 7 bases and J gave up 3 bases; unmatched junction bases: 6. The germline V gene encodes CDR1 SGHRS and CDR2 YFSETQ. The CDR3 extends over 14 amino acids. CDR3 in amino acids: CASEPGTSYNEQFF. Here the CDR3 DNA reads TGCGCCAGCGAACCCGGGACTAGCTACAATGAGCAGTTCTTC.

This clone was counted a few times. The V and J genes are TRBV5-5 and TRBJ2-5; TRBD2 aligns across 7 bases. CDR1 is SGHKS and CDR2 is YYEKEE in the germline V gene (reference sequence). Unmatched junction bases numbered 8, after V lost 2 bases and J lost 4 bases. The CDR3 covers 15 residues. The CDR3 sequence: CASSFRREGRETQYF. The CDR3 DNA reads as TGTGCCAGCAGCTTCAGGAGGGAGGGTAGAGAGACCCAGTACTTC.